This TCR beta chain was captured in a study of shared clonotypes between healthy human individuals. A note on this clone: Its antigen is unknown.

Whole-study results and caveats: Sharing across four donors was seen in roughly 5% of naive CD4 clonotypes.

V was shortened by 1 base and J by 6 bases, with 10 bases between the two germline ends. CDR1 and CDR2 from the germline V gene are MNHEY and SVGAGI. The CDR3 covers 14 residues. As originally analysed: With immunoSEQ giving junction-only sequences and no quality scores, filtering differed. Method: immunoSEQ multiplex PCR; TCRdb's copy keeps in-frame clones and lacks some. V and J calls plus clone size are reproduced from that table; the DNA served to infer D and trimming. Among approximately 2.5 million clones listed, 93% were seen once. The sequenced sample was naive CD4+ T cells from PBMCs. As to subset: CD45RA+ positively selected. The rearrangement uses TRBV6-5 and TRBJ1-5; tentative D call: TRBD1 (5 bases). This TCR derives from a man younger than 35 in good health. Some clones in this sample may be carry-over from other donors' samples. The CDR3 spells CASSYLGEAQPQHF. The CDR3 nucleotides are TGTGCCAGCAGTTACTTAGGGGAGGCTCAGCCCCAGCATTTT.